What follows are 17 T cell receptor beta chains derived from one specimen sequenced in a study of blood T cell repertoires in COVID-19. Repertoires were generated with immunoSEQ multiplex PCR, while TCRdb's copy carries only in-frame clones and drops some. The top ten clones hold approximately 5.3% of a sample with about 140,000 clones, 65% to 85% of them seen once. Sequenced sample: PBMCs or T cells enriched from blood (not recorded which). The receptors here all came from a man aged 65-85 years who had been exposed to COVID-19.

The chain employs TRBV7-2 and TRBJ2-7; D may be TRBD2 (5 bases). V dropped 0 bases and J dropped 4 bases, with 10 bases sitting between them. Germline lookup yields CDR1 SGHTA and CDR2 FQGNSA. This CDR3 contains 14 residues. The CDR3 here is CASSLALTSYEQYF. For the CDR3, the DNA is TGTGCCAGCAGCTTAGCCCTTACTAGTTACGAGCAGTACTTC. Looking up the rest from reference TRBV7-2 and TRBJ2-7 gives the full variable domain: GAGVSQSPSNKVTEKGKDVELRCDPISGHTALYWYRQSLGQGLEFLIYFQGNSAPDKSGLPSDRFSAERTGGSVSTLTIQRTQQEDSAVYLCASSLALTSYEQYFGPGTRLTVT.

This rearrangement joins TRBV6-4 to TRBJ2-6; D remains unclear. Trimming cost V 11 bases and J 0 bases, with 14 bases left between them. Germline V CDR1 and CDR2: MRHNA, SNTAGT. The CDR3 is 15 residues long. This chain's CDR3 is CAVLLLRSGANVLTF. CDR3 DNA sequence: TGTGCCGTCCTCCTCCTTCGCTCTGGGGCCAACGTCCTGACTTTC.

CDR3 DNA sequence: TGTGCCAGCAGTTACAGGGGACAGGGGGACGAGCAGTACTTC. As protein: CASSYRGQGDEQYF. The chain recombines TRBV6-6 with TRBJ2-7, with 11 bases lining up with TRBD1. Trimming removed 2 bases from V and 5 bases from J; junction bases left unmatched: 2. The germline V gene encodes CDR1 MNHNY and CDR2 SVGAGI (reference sequence). The CDR3 has 14 amino acids.

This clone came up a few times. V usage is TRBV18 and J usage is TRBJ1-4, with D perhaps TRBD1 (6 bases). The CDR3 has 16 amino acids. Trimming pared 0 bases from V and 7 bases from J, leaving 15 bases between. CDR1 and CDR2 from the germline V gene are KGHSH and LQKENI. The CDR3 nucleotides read TGTGCCAGCTCACCACCGGCCGGGGGGCCGAGTGAAAAACTGTTTTTT. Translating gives CASSPPAGGPSEKLFF.

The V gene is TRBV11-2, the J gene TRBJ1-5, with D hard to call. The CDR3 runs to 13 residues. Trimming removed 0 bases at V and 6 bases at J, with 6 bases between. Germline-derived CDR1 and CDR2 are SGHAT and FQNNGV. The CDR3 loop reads CASSLDRSQPQHF. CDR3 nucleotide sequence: TGTGCCAGCAGCTTAGATAGGAGTCAGCCCCAGCATTTT.

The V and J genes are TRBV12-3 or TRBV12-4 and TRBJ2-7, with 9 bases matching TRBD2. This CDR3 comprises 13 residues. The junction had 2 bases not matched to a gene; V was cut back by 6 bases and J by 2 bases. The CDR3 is CASSKREAYEQYF. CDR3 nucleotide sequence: TGTGCCAGCAGCAAGCGGGAGGCCTACGAGCAGTACTTC.

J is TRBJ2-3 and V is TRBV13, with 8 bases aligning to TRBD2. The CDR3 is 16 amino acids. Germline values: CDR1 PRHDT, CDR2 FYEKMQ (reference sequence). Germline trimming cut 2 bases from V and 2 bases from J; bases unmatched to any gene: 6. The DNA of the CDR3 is TGTGCCAGCAGCTTATTACGGGAGGGATTCACAGATACGCAGTATTTT. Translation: CASSLLREGFTDTQYF.

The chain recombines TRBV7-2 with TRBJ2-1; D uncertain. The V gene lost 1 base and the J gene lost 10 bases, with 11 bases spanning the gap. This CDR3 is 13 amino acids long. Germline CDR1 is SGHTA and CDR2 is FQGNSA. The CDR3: CASSLGASGEQFF. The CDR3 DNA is TGTGCCAGCAGCTTAGGGGCCAGTGGAGAGCAGTTCTTC.

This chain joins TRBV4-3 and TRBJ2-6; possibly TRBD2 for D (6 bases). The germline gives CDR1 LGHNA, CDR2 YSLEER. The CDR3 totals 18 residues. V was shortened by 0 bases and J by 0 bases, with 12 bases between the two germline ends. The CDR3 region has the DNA TGCGCCAGCAGCCAAGATACGGCGGGAAACTCTGGGGCCAACGTCCTGACTTTC. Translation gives CASSQDTAGNSGANVLTF.

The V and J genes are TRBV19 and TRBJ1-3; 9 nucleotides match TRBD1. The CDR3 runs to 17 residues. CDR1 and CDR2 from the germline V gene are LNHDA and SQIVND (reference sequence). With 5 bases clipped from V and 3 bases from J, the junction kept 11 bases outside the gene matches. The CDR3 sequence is CASSPGTGRGLGNTIYF. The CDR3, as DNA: TGTGCCAGTAGTCCGGGGACAGGGAGGGGCCTTGGAAACACCATATATTTT.

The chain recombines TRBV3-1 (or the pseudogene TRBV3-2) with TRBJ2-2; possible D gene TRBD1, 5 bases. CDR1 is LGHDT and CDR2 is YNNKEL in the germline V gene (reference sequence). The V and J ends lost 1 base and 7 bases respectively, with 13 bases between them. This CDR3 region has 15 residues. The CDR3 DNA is TGTGCCAGCAGCCAAGGGGGCCTGGGATTCGGGGAGCTGTTTTTT. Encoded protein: CASSQGGLGFGELFF.

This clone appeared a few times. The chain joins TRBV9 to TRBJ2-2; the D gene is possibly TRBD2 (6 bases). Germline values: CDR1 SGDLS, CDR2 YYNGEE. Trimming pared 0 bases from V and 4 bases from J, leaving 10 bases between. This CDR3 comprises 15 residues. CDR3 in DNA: TGTGCCAGCAGCGTAGATCGGGAGACCACCGGGGAGCTGTTTTTT. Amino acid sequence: CASSVDRETTGELFF.

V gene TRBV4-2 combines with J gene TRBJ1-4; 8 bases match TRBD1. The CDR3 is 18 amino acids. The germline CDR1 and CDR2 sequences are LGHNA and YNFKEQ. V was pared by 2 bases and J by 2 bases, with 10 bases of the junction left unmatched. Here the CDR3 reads CASSQRGGRQGTNEKLFF. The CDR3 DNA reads TGTGCCAGCAGCCAAAGAGGGGGTCGACAGGGGACTAATGAAAAACTGTTTTTT.

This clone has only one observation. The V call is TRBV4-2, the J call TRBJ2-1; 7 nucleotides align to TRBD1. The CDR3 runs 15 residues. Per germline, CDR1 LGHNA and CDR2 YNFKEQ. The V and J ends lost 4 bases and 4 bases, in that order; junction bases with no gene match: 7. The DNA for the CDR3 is TGTGCCAGCAGCCCGGGGACAGACCCGTACAATGAGCAGTTCTTC. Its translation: CASSPGTDPYNEQFF.

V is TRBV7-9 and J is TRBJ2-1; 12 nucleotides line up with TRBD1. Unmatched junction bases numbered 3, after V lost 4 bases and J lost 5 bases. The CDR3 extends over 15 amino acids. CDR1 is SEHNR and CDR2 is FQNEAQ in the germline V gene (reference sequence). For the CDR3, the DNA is TGTGCCAGCAGCTCGGGACAGGGGGCCGACAATGAGCAGTTCTTC. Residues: CASSSGQGADNEQFF.

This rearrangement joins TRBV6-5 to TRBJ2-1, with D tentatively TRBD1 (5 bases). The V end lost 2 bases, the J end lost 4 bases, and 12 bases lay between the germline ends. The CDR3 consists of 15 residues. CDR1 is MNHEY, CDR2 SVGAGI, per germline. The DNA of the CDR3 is TGTGCCAGCAGTTACATCAGGGCAGGGTACAATGAGCAGTTCTTC. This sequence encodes CASSYIRAGYNEQFF.

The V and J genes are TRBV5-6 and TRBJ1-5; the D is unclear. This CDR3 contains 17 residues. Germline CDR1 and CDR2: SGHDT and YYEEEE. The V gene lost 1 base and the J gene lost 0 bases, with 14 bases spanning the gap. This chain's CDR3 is CASSLWITQASNQPQHF. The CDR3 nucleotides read TGTGCCAGCAGCTTGTGGATCACTCAGGCTAGCAATCAGCCCCAGCATTTT.